A selection of T cell receptor beta chains follows, all from one sample in a study of CD8 T cells in ankylosing spondylitis. TCRdb re-called the 5' RACE reads with MiXCR, one entry per CDR3 protein. The sample has hundreds of thousands of distinct CDR3 sequences, over 9.5% seen once; the top ten hold 6.8%. The material sequenced was blood, either unsorted or a sorted T cell fraction (not recorded which). Every receptor here comes from a male donor with ankylosing spondylitis. The CDR3 runs from the conserved cysteine through the conserved F or W. Fields, in order: clone size, D gene, V gene, J gene, CDR3 DNA, CDR3 protein. A D gene is named only where the DNA matches it firmly. Expanded clones are given a class, and other clones once, few, many or no size at all.

abundance: few
d_gene: TRBD1
v_gene: TRBV29-1
j_gene: TRBJ2-7
CDR3nt: TGCAGCGTTGAAGATAGGACAGGGATAACCTACGAGCAGTACTTC
CDR3aa: CSVEDRTGITYEQYF

abundance: few
d_gene: TRBD1
v_gene: TRBV12-3/TRBV12-4
j_gene: TRBJ1-2
CDR3nt: TGTGCCAGCAGCCGTGGACAGGCCTATGGCTACACCTTC
CDR3aa: CASSRGQAYGYTF

abundance: few
d_gene: .
v_gene: TRBV6-1
j_gene: TRBJ2-2
CDR3nt: TGTGCCAGCAGTGGGCTCATAGCGGACACCGGGGAGCTGTTTTTT
CDR3aa: CASSGLIADTGELFF

abundance: few
d_gene: TRBD1
v_gene: TRBV5-1
j_gene: TRBJ2-5
CDR3nt: TGCGCCAGCAGTTTACGGCCAAAACCTCCGGGACAGGGCTCCGAAGAGACCCAGTACTTC
CDR3aa: CASSLRPKPPGQGSEETQYF

abundance: few
d_gene: .
v_gene: TRBV2
j_gene: TRBJ2-1
CDR3nt: TGTGCCAGCAGTGTCGGCCCCAAGGATGAGCAGTTCTTC
CDR3aa: CASSVGPKDEQFF

abundance: few
d_gene: TRBD2
v_gene: TRBV5-1
j_gene: TRBJ2-1
CDR3nt: TGCGCCAGCAGCTTGAGTAGCGGGAGGGATGAGCAGTTCTTC
CDR3aa: CASSLSSGRDEQFF

abundance: few
d_gene: .
v_gene: TRBV3-1
j_gene: TRBJ1-1
CDR3nt: TGTGCCAGCAGCCAAGTTAGGTATACTGAAGCTTTCTTT
CDR3aa: CASSQVRYTEAFF

abundance: few
d_gene: .
v_gene: TRBV20-1
j_gene: TRBJ1-1
CDR3nt: TGCAGTGCCAAGATACTCGAAGCTTTCTTT
CDR3aa: CSAKILEAFF

abundance: few
d_gene: TRBD1
v_gene: TRBV6-1
j_gene: TRBJ2-1
CDR3nt: TGTGCCAGCAGCTCTCCCGGGACAGCTTACAATGAGCAGTTCTTC
CDR3aa: CASSSPGTAYNEQFF

abundance: .
d_gene: .
v_gene: TRBV11-2
j_gene: TRBJ1-3
CDR3nt: TGTGCCAGCAGCAGCCACAGGGATGTCTTTGGAAACACCATATATTTT
CDR3aa: CASSSHRDVFGNTIYF

abundance: many
d_gene: .
v_gene: TRBV24-1
j_gene: TRBJ2-1
CDR3nt: TGTGCCACCAGTGATTTATCAGCCGGCTCCTACAATGAGCAGTTCTTC
CDR3aa: CATSDLSAGSYNEQFF

abundance: many
d_gene: TRBD1
v_gene: TRBV5-5
j_gene: TRBJ2-1
CDR3nt: TGTGCCAGCAGGTTGGCAGGGGGATCCTACAATGAGCAGTTCTTC
CDR3aa: CASRLAGGSYNEQFF

abundance: many
d_gene: .
v_gene: TRBV2
j_gene: TRBJ1-1
CDR3nt: TGTGCCAGCAGTGTCCAGGGAATAACTGAAGCTTTCTTT
CDR3aa: CASSVQGITEAFF

abundance: few
d_gene: .
v_gene: TRBV12-3/TRBV12-4
j_gene: TRBJ2-1
CDR3nt: TGTGCCAGCAGTCTTCAGGGGGGCCCCTACATGGGGCAGTTCTTC
CDR3aa: CASSLQGGPYMGQFF

abundance: .
d_gene: .
v_gene: TRBV29-1
j_gene: TRBJ2-2
CDR3nt: TGCAGCGTTTTACAGGGTTCCGGGGAGCTGTTTTTT
CDR3aa: CSVLQGSGELFF

abundance: many
d_gene: .
v_gene: TRBV29-1
j_gene: TRBJ1-2
CDR3nt: TGCAGCGTTGAATTGGGTAAAGGCTACACCTTC
CDR3aa: CSVELGKGYTF

abundance: .
d_gene: TRBD1
v_gene: TRBV7-7
j_gene: TRBJ2-1
CDR3nt: TGTGCCAGCAGCCCCCGGGACAGCAATGAGCAGTTCTTC
CDR3aa: CASSPRDSNEQFF

abundance: many
d_gene: TRBD1
v_gene: TRBV20-1
j_gene: TRBJ1-1
CDR3nt: TGCAGTGCTCTAGGACAGGGCGGTGGGGGTGAAGCTTTCTTT
CDR3aa: CSALGQGGGGEAFF

abundance: few
d_gene: .
v_gene: TRBV20-1
j_gene: TRBJ2-5
CDR3nt: TGCAGTGCTAGCCCGGGGATCCTAATGGAGACCCAGTACTTC
CDR3aa: CSASPGILMETQYF

abundance: .
d_gene: TRBD1
v_gene: TRBV5-1
j_gene: TRBJ1-1
CDR3nt: TGCGCCAGCAGCTCGGGACAGACAGAGCCTGAAGCTTTCTTT
CDR3aa: CASSSGQTEPEAFF

abundance: .
d_gene: .
v_gene: TRBV6-1
j_gene: TRBJ2-7
CDR3nt: TGTGCCAGCAGCCTAGGAGGGTCAGGGGGGTACGAGCAGTACTTC
CDR3aa: CASSLGGSGGYEQYF

abundance: .
d_gene: TRBD2
v_gene: TRBV5-6
j_gene: TRBJ2-1
CDR3nt: TGTGCCAGCAGCTACCCAAGCGGGAGGCCCCTGAAGAATGAGCAGTTCTTC
CDR3aa: CASSYPSGRPLKNEQFF

abundance: few
d_gene: .
v_gene: TRBV7-9
j_gene: TRBJ2-5
CDR3nt: TGTGCCAGCAGCTTATCTTCAGGGTACCAAGAGACCCAGTACTTC
CDR3aa: CASSLSSGYQETQYF

abundance: .
d_gene: .
v_gene: TRBV7-9
j_gene: TRBJ1-1
CDR3nt: TGTGCCAGCAGCGTTCCACAGGTTACTGAAGCTTTCTTT
CDR3aa: CASSVPQVTEAFF

abundance: few
d_gene: TRBD2
v_gene: TRBV25-1
j_gene: TRBJ2-5
CDR3nt: TGTGCCAGCAGTGCCTCGGCGGGAGTGGGGACCCAGTACTTC
CDR3aa: CASSASAGVGTQYF

abundance: few
d_gene: .
v_gene: TRBV5-6
j_gene: TRBJ2-1
CDR3nt: TGTGCCAGCAGCCACCGCCTGGGTGGGGGGGGCACCTACAATGAGCAGTTCTTC
CDR3aa: CASSHRLGGGGTYNEQFF

abundance: few
d_gene: .
v_gene: TRBV9
j_gene: TRBJ2-1
CDR3nt: TGTGCCAGCAGCGTGGTCGGCAGCAGCGATGAGCAGTTCTTC
CDR3aa: CASSVVGSSDEQFF

abundance: .
d_gene: .
v_gene: TRBV5-1
j_gene: TRBJ1-5
CDR3nt: TGCGCCAGCAGCTTGGGACACGGGGGAAATCAGCCCCAGCATTTT
CDR3aa: CASSLGHGGNQPQHF

abundance: .
d_gene: .
v_gene: TRBV2
j_gene: TRBJ2-2
CDR3nt: TGTGCCAGCAGTGAAGAAGTGACAGACACCGGGGAGCTGTTTTTT
CDR3aa: CASSEEVTDTGELFF

abundance: few
d_gene: TRBD1
v_gene: TRBV30
j_gene: TRBJ1-3
CDR3nt: TGTGCCTGGACGGACAGGGCGGCAGGAAACACCATATATTTT
CDR3aa: CAWTDRAAGNTIYF

abundance: .
d_gene: TRBD1
v_gene: TRBV5-4
j_gene: TRBJ1-4
CDR3nt: TGTGCCAGCAGCTCAGGGGGCGGCTCGATTGAAAAACTGTTTTTT
CDR3aa: CASSSGGGSIEKLFF

abundance: .
d_gene: .
v_gene: TRBV27
j_gene: TRBJ1-1
CDR3nt: TGTGCCAGCAGTCAATGGGTTAACACTGAAGCTTTCTTT
CDR3aa: CASSQWVNTEAFF

abundance: few
d_gene: TRBD2
v_gene: TRBV7-2
j_gene: TRBJ2-7
CDR3nt: TGTGCCAGCAGCTTATCGGGAGCGGGGTTTCGCGAGCAGTACTTC
CDR3aa: CASSLSGAGFREQYF

abundance: .
d_gene: .
v_gene: TRBV10-3
j_gene: TRBJ2-2
CDR3nt: TGTGCCATCACTGCGGGGACGAACACCGGGGAGCTGTTTTTT
CDR3aa: CAITAGTNTGELFF

abundance: few
d_gene: .
v_gene: TRBV27
j_gene: TRBJ1-1
CDR3nt: TGTGCCAGCAGTAGTCCCCCAGGGATTGACACTGAAGCTTTCTTT
CDR3aa: CASSSPPGIDTEAFF

abundance: .
d_gene: .
v_gene: TRBV27
j_gene: TRBJ2-3
CDR3nt: TGTGCCAGCAGTTTATTGGGGAGGACGCAAACGCAGTATTTT
CDR3aa: CASSLLGRTQTQYF

abundance: .
d_gene: TRBD1
v_gene: TRBV9
j_gene: TRBJ1-1
CDR3nt: TGTGCCAGCAGCGTAGTGGGGACAGTGAACACTGAAGCTTTCTTT
CDR3aa: CASSVVGTVNTEAFF

abundance: .
d_gene: .
v_gene: TRBV7-9
j_gene: TRBJ2-3
CDR3nt: TGTGCCAGCAGCCCCCAGGAAAGCACCAACACAGATACGCAGTATTTT
CDR3aa: CASSPQESTNTDTQYF

abundance: many
d_gene: .
v_gene: TRBV12-3/TRBV12-4
j_gene: TRBJ2-1
CDR3nt: TGTGCCAGCAGTTTAGCGCGTTACATGGAGCAGTTCTTC
CDR3aa: CASSLARYMEQFF

abundance: .
d_gene: TRBD2
v_gene: TRBV4-1
j_gene: TRBJ2-1
CDR3nt: TGCGCCAGCAGCGTTAGCGGGAGAGGCAATGAGCAGTTCTTC
CDR3aa: CASSVSGRGNEQFF

abundance: few
d_gene: .
v_gene: TRBV2
j_gene: TRBJ1-1
CDR3nt: TGTGCCAGCAGAGACACTACGACCACTGAAGCTTTCTTT
CDR3aa: CASRDTTTTEAFF

abundance: .
d_gene: TRBD1
v_gene: TRBV12-5
j_gene: TRBJ2-1
CDR3nt: TGTGCTAGTGGTTCGGGGACAGCCTACAATGAGCAGTTCTTC
CDR3aa: CASGSGTAYNEQFF

abundance: few
d_gene: .
v_gene: TRBV7-9
j_gene: TRBJ2-5
CDR3nt: TGTGCCAGCAGCCACACAGGGATGGGGGAGACCCAGTACTTC
CDR3aa: CASSHTGMGETQYF

abundance: many
d_gene: TRBD1
v_gene: TRBV12-3/TRBV12-4
j_gene: TRBJ1-1
CDR3nt: TGTGCCAGCAGTGGGACAGTGGACTTGCACACTGAAGCTTTCTTT
CDR3aa: CASSGTVDLHTEAFF

abundance: many
d_gene: .
v_gene: TRBV20-1
j_gene: TRBJ1-1
CDR3nt: TGCAGTGCTAGACCAATCCCGTTGGGACGGGGGGAAGCTTTCTTT
CDR3aa: CSARPIPLGRGEAFF

abundance: .
d_gene: .
v_gene: TRBV25-1
j_gene: TRBJ1-5
CDR3nt: TGTGCCAGCAAGGGGGGGGATAGCAATCAGCCCCAGCATTTT
CDR3aa: CASKGGDSNQPQHF

abundance: few
d_gene: TRBD2
v_gene: TRBV2
j_gene: TRBJ2-2
CDR3nt: TGTGCCAGCAGTGGAGGGCTAGCGGGAGGAGGGGAGCTGTTTTTT
CDR3aa: CASSGGLAGGGELFF

abundance: few
d_gene: .
v_gene: TRBV29-1
j_gene: TRBJ2-2
CDR3nt: TGCAGCGTTGGGGTCACCGGGGAGCTGTTTTTT
CDR3aa: CSVGVTGELFF

abundance: many
d_gene: .
v_gene: TRBV4-2
j_gene: TRBJ1-3
CDR3nt: TGTGCCAGCAGCCAAGCAGGGGAAAACACCATATATTTT
CDR3aa: CASSQAGENTIYF

abundance: .
d_gene: .
v_gene: TRBV4-2
j_gene: TRBJ1-1
CDR3nt: TGTGCCAGCAGCCAAGAAGCACCAAACACTGAAGCTTTCTTT
CDR3aa: CASSQEAPNTEAFF

abundance: few
d_gene: .
v_gene: TRBV20-1
j_gene: TRBJ2-5
CDR3nt: TGCAGTGCTAGAGATCCGGCAGACCAAGAGACCCAGTACTTC
CDR3aa: CSARDPADQETQYF

abundance: many
d_gene: .
v_gene: TRBV29-1
j_gene: TRBJ1-1
CDR3nt: TGCAGCGCCCAACGGGGTTTGGAAGCTTTCTTT
CDR3aa: CSAQRGLEAFF